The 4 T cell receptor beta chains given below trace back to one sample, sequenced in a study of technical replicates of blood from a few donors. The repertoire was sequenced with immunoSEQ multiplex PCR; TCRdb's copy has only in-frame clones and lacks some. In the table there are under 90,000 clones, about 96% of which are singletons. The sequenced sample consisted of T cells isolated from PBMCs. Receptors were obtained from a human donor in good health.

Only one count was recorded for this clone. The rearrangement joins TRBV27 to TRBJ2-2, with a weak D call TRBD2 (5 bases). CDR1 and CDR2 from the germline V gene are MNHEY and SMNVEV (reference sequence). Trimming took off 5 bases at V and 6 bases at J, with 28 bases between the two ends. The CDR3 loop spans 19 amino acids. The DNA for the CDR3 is TGTGCCAGCAGTCTCCGGGCCCCGGGAAAGGTACAATCCGCCGGGGAGCTGTTTTTT. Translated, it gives CASSLRAPGKVQSAGELFF.

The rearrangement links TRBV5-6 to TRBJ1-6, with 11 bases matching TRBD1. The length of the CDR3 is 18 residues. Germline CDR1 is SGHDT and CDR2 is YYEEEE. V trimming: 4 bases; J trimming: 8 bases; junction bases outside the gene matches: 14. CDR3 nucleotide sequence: TGTGCCAGCAGCCTGAGGACAGGGGGCCCCTCCGTGGATTCACCCCTCCACTTT. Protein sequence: CASSLRTGGPSVDSPLHF.

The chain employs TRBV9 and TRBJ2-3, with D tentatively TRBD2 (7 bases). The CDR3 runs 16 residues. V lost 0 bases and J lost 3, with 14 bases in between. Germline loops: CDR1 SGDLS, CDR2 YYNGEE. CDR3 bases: TGTGCCAGCAGCGTAGGTCGGGGGGCTTTTACAGATACGCAGTATTTT. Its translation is CASSVGRGAFTDTQYF.

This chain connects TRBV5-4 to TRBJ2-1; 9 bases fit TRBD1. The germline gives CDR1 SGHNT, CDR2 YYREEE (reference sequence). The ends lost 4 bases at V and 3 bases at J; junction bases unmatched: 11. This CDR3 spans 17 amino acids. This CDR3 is CASSRALRTGDYNEQFF. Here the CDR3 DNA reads TGTGCCAGCAGCCGTGCCTTAAGGACAGGGGACTACAATGAGCAGTTCTTC. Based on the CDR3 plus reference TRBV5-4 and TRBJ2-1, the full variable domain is ETGVTQSPTHLIKTRGQQVTLRCSSQSGHNTVSWYQQALGQGPQFIFQYYREEENGRGNFPPRFSGLQFPNYSSELNVNALELDDSALYLCASSRALRTGDYNEQFFGPGTRLTVL.